This T cell receptor (beta chain) appears in the sequencing data of a study of identical twins. The CDR3 covers 16 residues. J gave up 9 bases and V 6 bases, and 11 bases lay outside the gene matches. For this clonotype: Its antigen remains unidentified.

Study-level results: The degree of excess twin sharing was weaker in beta out-of-frame sequences.

TCRdb re-called the 5' RACE reads through MiXCR, storing one row per CDR3 protein. This sample carries about 790,000 distinct CDR3 sequences, around a sixth of them seen once, and the ten largest clones take less than 15%. The same sample was also studied in work on T cells expressing NK-cell markers. As that study records: Seropositivity for HCMV was found in seven of the eight sequenced donors, with one seronegative.

Sequencing was done on a sample of PBMCs. The genes are TRBV12-3 or TRBV12-4 and TRBJ1-6; 10 bases fit TRBD1. The source is a woman under 30 in good health. This CDR3 is CASSESSGQGSSPLHF. DNA of the CDR3: TGTGCCAGCAGCGAAAGCTCGGGACAGGGGTCTTCACCCCTCCACTTT.